This passage covers 14 T cell receptor beta chains from one sample sequenced in a study of long-term antiretroviral therapy in people with HIV. The authors ran the immunoSEQ assay, v3.0, at survey level. Profiling relied on immunoSEQ multiplex PCR, and the TCRdb table lists in-frame clones only, not all of them. This table has around 21,000 clones, over 80% appearing once. The specimen was unsorted PBMCs, collected 2.1 years after starting antiretroviral therapy. These receptors were obtained from a man younger than 35 with HIV.

This chain joins TRBV6-1 and TRBJ2-1, with a tentative D call TRBD2 (5 bases). The germline V gene encodes CDR1 MNHNS and CDR2 SASEGT. V was shortened by 1 base and J by 4 bases, with 8 bases between the two germline ends. The CDR3 is made up of 14 amino acids. The CDR3 is CASSEGEIYNEQFF. The CDR3 nucleotides read TGTGCCAGCAGTGAAGGGGAGATTTACAATGAGCAGTTCTTC.

This chain joins TRBV14 and TRBJ2-2; no clear D. Germline assignment: CDR1 SGHDN and CDR2 FVKESK. V lost 1 base and J 4 bases, leaving 4 bases between the germline ends. The CDR3 contains 13 residues. This CDR3 reads CASSQAITGELFF. The CDR3 region has the DNA TGTGCCAGCAGCCAAGCGATCACCGGGGAGCTGTTTTTT.

A single count supports this clone. The chain uses TRBV6-6 and TRBJ2-7; D is perhaps TRBD1 or TRBD2 (5 bases each). V lost 0 bases and J lost 6, with 18 bases in between. The germline V gene encodes CDR1 MNHNY and CDR2 SVGAGI (reference sequence). This CDR3 comprises 16 residues. The CDR3 DNA is TGTGCCAGCAGTTACTCTCAACGGGACCCGAGGGCCGAGCAGTACTTC. Protein product: CASSYSQRDPRAEQYF.

The V call is TRBV6-5, the J call TRBJ1-1; a possible D gene is TRBD1 (5 bases). The germline V and J ends were trimmed by 2 bases and 9 bases, with 10 bases remaining between them. This CDR3 is 12 amino acids long. Per germline, CDR1 MNHEY and CDR2 SVGAGI. CDR3: CASSYAGTKAFF. DNA of the CDR3: TGTGCCAGCAGTTACGCCGGGACCAAAGCTTTCTTT.

The sample holds a few counts of this clone. This chain joins TRBV27 and TRBJ2-7, with 9 nucleotides matching TRBD2. CDR1 is MNHEY, CDR2 SMNVEV, per germline (reference sequence). Trimming at V came to 5 bases and at J to 0 bases, leaving 5 bases not matched to a gene. This CDR3 has 15 residues. CDR3 coding DNA: TGTGCCAGCAGTATCTCGACTAGCGGCTCCTACGAGCAGTACTTC. It encodes CASSISTSGSYEQYF.

The CDR3 DNA follows: TGTGCCAGCAGCTGGACAGGGGATAACACTGAAGCTTTCTTT. It yields the protein CASSWTGDNTEAFF. V gene TRBV5-4 combines with J gene TRBJ1-1, with 9 bases identical to TRBD1. V shed 3 bases and J 2 bases; nucleotides not matched to a gene: 2. From germline, CDR1 is SGHNT and CDR2 YYREEE (reference sequence). The CDR3 runs to 14 residues.

This clone was recorded once. This chain connects TRBV7-8 to TRBJ2-1; D unresolved. Germline CDR1 SGHVS, CDR2 FQNEAQ. This CDR3 is built from 15 residues. Trimming took 4 bases from V and 2 from J, leaving 12 bases between them. The DNA for the CDR3 is TGTGCCAGCAGCTCACATCGAGCAACCTACAATGAGCAGTTCTTC. Encoded protein: CASSSHRATYNEQFF.

The chain carries TRBV7-2 and TRBJ2-2; TRBD2 aligns across 11 bases. The germline gives CDR1 SGHTA, CDR2 FQGNSA. Unmatched junction bases numbered 8, after V lost 7 bases and J lost 7 bases. This CDR3 is 15 amino acids long. The CDR3 DNA sequence: TGTGCCAGCACAACTAGCGGGGGCTTTGGCGGGGAGCTGTTTTTT. Its translation: CASTTSGGFGGELFF.

This clone is a singleton in its sample. The chain recombines TRBV10-1 with TRBJ2-1; 7 bases are shared with TRBD2. After removal of 7 bases from V and 2 bases from J, the junction contained 8 bases not matched to a gene. The CDR3 extends over 15 amino acids. In germline, CDR1 is WNHNN, CDR2 SYGVQD (reference sequence). In DNA, the CDR3 is TGCGCCAGCACCAGGGAGGGCACCGCCTACAATGAGCAGTTCTTC. It codes for CASTREGTAYNEQFF.

V is TRBV10-3 and J is TRBJ2-7; a weak D match, TRBD1 (6 bases). The CDR3 runs to 14 residues. Germline V gene lookup returns CDR1 ENHRY and CDR2 SYGVKD. V was pared by 6 bases and J by 2 bases, with 14 bases between. The CDR3 DNA sequence: TGTGCCATCAGCCGAGGGGGATCGACCTACGAGCAGTACTTC. Protein: CAISRGGSTYEQYF.

The chain recombines TRBV7-3 with TRBJ2-1; no reliable D call. CDR3 length: 14 amino acids. Trimming took off 5 bases at V and 10 bases at J, with 18 bases between the two ends. The germline CDR1 and CDR2 sequences are SGHTA and FQGTGA. The CDR3 loop is CASSLGGSSLEQFF. The CDR3 nucleotides read TGTGCCAGCAGCCTTGGTGGCTCCTCGTTGGAGCAGTTCTTC. Full variable domain (missing parts from reference TRBV7-3 and TRBJ2-1): GAGVSQTPSNKVTEKGKYVELRCDPISGHTALYWYRQSLGQGPEFLIYFQGTGAADDSGLPNDRFFAVRPEGSVSTLKIQRTERGDSAVYLCASSLGGSSLEQFFGPGTRLTVL.

A few counts support this clone. V is TRBV18 and J is TRBJ2-1; 8 bases agree with TRBD1. The CDR3 sequence is 16 residues long. From germline, CDR1 is KGHSH and CDR2 LQKENI. With V trimmed by 3 bases and J by 7 bases, 11 bases remained unmatched. This CDR3 reads CASSPGQVRWWNEQFF. The DNA of the CDR3 is TGTGCCAGCTCACCGGGACAGGTTCGTTGGTGGAATGAGCAGTTCTTC.

This clone was observed once. This chain links TRBV7-2 with TRBJ1-1; D is ambiguous. This CDR3 has 14 residues. Germline V gene sequence: CDR1 SGHTA, CDR2 FQGNSA. V was pared by 6 bases and J by 5 bases, with 16 bases between. In DNA form, the CDR3 reads TGTGCCAGCAGTCGCCGCCCCTCGGGGACTGAAGCTTTCTTT. It codes for CASSRRPSGTEAFF.

The chain employs TRBV4-3 and TRBJ1-2; TRBD1 is a possible D gene (5 bases). From germline, CDR1 is LGHNA and CDR2 YSLEER. Trimming removed 2 bases at V and 7 bases at J, with 23 bases between. The CDR3 is 17 amino acids. The CDR3 bases are TGCGCCAGCAGCCAATATCGAAAAGGGGTTATACCGAGTGGCTACACCTTC. Translated: CASSQYRKGVIPSGYTF.